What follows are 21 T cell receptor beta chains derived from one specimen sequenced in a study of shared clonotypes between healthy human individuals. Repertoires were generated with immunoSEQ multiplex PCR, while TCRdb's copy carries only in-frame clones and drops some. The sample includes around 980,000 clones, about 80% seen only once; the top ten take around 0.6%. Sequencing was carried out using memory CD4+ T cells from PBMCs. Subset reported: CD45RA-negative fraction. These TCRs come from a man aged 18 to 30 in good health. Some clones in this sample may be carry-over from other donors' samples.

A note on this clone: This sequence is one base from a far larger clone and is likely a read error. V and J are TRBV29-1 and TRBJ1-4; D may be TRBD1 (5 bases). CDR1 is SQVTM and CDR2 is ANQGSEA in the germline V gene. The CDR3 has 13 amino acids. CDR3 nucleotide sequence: TGCAACTTTTCCGGGGGAACCGGGGAAAAACTGTTTTTT. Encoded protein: CNFSGGTGEKLFF.

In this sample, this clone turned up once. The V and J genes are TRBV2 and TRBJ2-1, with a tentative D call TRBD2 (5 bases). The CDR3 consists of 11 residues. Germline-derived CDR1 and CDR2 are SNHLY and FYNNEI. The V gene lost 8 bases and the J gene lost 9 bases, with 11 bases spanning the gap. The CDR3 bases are TGTGCCAGCGCCGAAACTAGTGAGCAGTTCTTC. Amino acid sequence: CASAETSEQFF.

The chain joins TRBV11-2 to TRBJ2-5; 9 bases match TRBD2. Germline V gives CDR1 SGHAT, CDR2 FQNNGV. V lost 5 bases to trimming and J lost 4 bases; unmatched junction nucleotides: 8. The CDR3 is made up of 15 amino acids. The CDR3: CASSVFSGSRETQYF. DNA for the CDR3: TGTGCCAGCAGCGTATTTAGCGGGAGTCGAGAGACCCAGTACTTC.

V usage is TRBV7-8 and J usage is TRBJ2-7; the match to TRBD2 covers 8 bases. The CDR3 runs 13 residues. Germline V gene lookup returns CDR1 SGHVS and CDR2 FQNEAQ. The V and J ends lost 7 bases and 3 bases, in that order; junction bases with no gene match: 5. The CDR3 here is CASTRAGGYEQYF. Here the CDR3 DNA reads TGTGCCAGCACCCGGGCGGGAGGCTACGAGCAGTACTTC. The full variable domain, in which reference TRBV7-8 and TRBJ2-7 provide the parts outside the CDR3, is GAGVSQSPRYKVAKRGQDVALRCDPISGHVSLFWYQQALGQGPEFLTYFQNEAQLDKSGLPSDRFFAERPEGSVSTLKIQRTQQEDSAVYLCASTRAGGYEQYFGPGTRLTVT.

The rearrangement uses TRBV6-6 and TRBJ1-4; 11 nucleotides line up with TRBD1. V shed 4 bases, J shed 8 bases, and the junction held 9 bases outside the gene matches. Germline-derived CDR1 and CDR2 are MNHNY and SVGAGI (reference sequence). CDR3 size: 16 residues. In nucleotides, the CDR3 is TGTGCCAGCAGTTCCGGGACAGGGGGAAGAGAGGAAAAACTGTTTTTT. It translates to CASSSGTGGREEKLFF.

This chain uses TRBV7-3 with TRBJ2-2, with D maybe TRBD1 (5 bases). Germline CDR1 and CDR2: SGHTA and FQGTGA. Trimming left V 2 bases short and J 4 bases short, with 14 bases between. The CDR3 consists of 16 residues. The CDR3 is CASSLLQGTSTGELFF. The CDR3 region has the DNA TGTGCCAGCAGCTTACTTCAGGGTACATCCACCGGGGAGCTGTTTTTT.

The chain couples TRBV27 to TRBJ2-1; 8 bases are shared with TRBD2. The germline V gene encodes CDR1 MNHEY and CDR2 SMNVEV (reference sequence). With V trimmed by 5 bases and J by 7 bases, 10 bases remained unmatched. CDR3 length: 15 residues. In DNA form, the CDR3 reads TGTGCCAGCAGTAGCGGGAGAGTTATCGGGAATGAGCAGTTCTTC. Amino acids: CASSSGRVIGNEQFF.

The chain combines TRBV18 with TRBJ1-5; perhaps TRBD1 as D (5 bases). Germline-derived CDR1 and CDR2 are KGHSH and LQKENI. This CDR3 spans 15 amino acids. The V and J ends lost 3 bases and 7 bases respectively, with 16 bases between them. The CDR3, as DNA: TGTGCCAGCTCACCTACGTCACAGGCAGTCCAGCCCCAGCATTTT. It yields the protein CASSPTSQAVQPQHF.

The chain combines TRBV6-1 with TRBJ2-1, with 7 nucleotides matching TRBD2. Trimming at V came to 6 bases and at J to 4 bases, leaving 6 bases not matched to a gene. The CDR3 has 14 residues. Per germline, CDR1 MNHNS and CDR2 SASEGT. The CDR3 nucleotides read TGTGCCAGCAGGGCCCTAGCGGCTTACAATGAGCAGTTCTTC. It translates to CASRALAAYNEQFF.

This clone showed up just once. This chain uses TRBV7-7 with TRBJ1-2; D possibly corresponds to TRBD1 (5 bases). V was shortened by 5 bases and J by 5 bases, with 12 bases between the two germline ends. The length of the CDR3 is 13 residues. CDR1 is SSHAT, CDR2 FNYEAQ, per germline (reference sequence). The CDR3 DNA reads TGTGCCAGCAGCCCAGCGGACAAGTATGGCTACACCTTC. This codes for CASSPADKYGYTF.

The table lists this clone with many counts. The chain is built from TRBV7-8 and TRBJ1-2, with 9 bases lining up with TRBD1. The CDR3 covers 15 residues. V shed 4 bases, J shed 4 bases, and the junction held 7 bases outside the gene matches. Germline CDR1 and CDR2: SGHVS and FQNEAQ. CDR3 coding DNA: TGTGCCAGCAGCTCACCGGGACAGGGAGTCTATGGCTACACCTTC. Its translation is CASSSPGQGVYGYTF.

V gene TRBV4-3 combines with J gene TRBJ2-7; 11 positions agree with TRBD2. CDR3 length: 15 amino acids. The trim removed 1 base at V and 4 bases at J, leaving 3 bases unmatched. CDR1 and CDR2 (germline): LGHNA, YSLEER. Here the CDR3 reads CASSQVLAGGYEQYF. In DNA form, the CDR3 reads TGCGCCAGCAGCCAAGTCCTAGCGGGAGGTTACGAGCAGTACTTC.

The CDR3 sequence is CASRAGGSNTGELFF. The CDR3 DNA reads TGTGCCAGCAGGGCCGGGGGATCGAACACCGGGGAGCTGTTTTTT. This sequence joins TRBV5-4 and TRBJ2-2; maybe TRBD2 (6 bases). The CDR3 is 15 amino acids. Germline V lookup: CDR1 SGHNT, CDR2 YYREEE (reference sequence). The ends were cut back, 5 bases at V and 0 bases at J, with 11 bases in the middle.

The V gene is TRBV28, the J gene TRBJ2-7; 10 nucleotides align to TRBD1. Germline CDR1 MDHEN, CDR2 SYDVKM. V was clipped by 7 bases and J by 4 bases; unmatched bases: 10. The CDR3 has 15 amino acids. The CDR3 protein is CASTPRTGGRYEQYF. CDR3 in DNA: TGTGCCAGCACCCCCAGGACAGGGGGGCGATACGAGCAGTACTTC.

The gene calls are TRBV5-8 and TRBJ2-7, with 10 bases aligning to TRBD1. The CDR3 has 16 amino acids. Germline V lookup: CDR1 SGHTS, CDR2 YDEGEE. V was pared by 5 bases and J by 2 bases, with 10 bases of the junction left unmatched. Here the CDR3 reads CASRWFPGTGAYEQYF. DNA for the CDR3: TGTGCCAGCAGGTGGTTTCCCGGGACAGGGGCCTACGAGCAGTACTTC.

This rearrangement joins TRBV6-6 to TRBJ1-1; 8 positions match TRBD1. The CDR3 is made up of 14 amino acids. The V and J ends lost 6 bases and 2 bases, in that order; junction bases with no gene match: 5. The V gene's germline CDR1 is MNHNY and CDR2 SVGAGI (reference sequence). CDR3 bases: TGTGCCAGCAGACTTGGACAGGGCAACACTGAAGCTTTCTTT. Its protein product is CASRLGQGNTEAFF.

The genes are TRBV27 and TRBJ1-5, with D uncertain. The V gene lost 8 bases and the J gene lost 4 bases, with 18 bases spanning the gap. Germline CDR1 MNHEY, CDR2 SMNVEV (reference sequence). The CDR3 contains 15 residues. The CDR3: CASGAFRVRNQPQHF. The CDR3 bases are TGTGCCAGCGGCGCTTTTAGAGTAAGAAATCAGCCCCAGCATTTT.

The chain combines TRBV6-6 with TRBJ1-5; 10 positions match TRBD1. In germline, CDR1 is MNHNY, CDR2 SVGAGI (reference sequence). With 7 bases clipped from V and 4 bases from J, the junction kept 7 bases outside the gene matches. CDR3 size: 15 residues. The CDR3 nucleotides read TGTGCCAGCACGGACAGGGGGTTATGGAATCAGCCCCAGCATTTT. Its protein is CASTDRGLWNQPQHF.

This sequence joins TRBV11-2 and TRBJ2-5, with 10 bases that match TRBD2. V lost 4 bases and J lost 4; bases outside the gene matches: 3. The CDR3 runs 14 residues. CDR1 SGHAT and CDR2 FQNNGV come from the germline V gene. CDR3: CASSSLAGVETQYF. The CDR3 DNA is TGTGCCAGCAGCTCCCTAGCGGGAGTAGAGACCCAGTACTTC. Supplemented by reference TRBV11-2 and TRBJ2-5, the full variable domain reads EAGVAQSPRYKIIEKRQSVAFWCNPISGHATLYWYQQILGQGPKLLIQFQNNGVVDDSQLPKDRFSAERLKGVDSTLKIQPAKLEDSAVYLCASSSLAGVETQYFGPGTRLLVL.

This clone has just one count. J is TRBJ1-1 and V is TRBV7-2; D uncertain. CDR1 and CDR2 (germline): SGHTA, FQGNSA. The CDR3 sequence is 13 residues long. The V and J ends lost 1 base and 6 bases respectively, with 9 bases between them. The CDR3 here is CASSLVTRAEAFF. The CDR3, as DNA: TGTGCCAGCAGCTTAGTGACGAGGGCTGAAGCTTTCTTT.

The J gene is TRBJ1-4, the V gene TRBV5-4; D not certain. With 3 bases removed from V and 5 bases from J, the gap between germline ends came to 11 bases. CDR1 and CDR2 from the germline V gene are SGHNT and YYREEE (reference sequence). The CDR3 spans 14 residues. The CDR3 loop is CASSSAPGNEKLFF. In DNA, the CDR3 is TGTGCCAGCAGCTCGGCCCCGGGGAATGAAAAACTGTTTTTT.